This T cell receptor beta chain is from a study of blood T cell repertoires in COVID-19. For the study at large: T cells, B-cell-depleted T cells, or PBMCs provided the cDNA or gDNA that served as material.

This clone was counted between two and nine times. Using immunoSEQ multiplex PCR, the repertoire was profiled, and TCRdb retains in-frame clones only, with some absent. The sample gives roughly 330,000 clones, around 82% of which show up once; about 1.2% is in the top ten. With 4 bases clipped from V and 4 bases from J, the junction kept 5 bases outside the gene matches. Germline loops: CDR1 SQVTM, CDR2 ANQGSEA. CDR3 size: 13 residues. Sequencing input: peripheral blood. This chain links TRBV29-1 with TRBJ2-3, with 7 bases identical to TRBD1. The TCR was taken from a woman in her forties or fifties with acute or convalescent COVID-19. CDR3 in DNA: TGCAGCGTTGGACCTCAGGGGGCAGATACGCAGTATTTT. Its translation is CSVGPQGADTQYF.